The clone carrying this T cell receptor (beta chain) appeared a few times. Its antigen is as yet unknown. These data belong to a study of cytomegalovirus exposure and HLA in healthy donors. Study-level points and caveats: As was reported, the classifier diagnosed cytomegalovirus status with high specificity and sensitivity.

The primer mix had 60 Vbeta and 13 Jbeta primers. Generated by immunoSEQ multiplex PCR, the TCRdb table keeps only in-frame clones and is missing some. Here the sample spans about 120,000 clones, roughly a tenth being singletons. Germline assignment: CDR1 SNHLY and CDR2 FYNNEI. V shed 4 bases, J shed 0 bases, and the junction held 6 bases outside the gene matches. This CDR3 region has 17 residues. This sequence was found in a woman between 18 and 29 years old in good health and CMV-seropositive. Sequenced input: PBMCs. The J gene is TRBJ2-1, the V gene TRBV2; 10 nucleotides align to TRBD2. CDR3 residues: CASSAVSGRSSYNEQFF. The CDR3, as DNA: TGTGCCAGCAGTGCGGTTAGCGGGAGGAGCTCCTACAATGAGCAGTTCTTC.